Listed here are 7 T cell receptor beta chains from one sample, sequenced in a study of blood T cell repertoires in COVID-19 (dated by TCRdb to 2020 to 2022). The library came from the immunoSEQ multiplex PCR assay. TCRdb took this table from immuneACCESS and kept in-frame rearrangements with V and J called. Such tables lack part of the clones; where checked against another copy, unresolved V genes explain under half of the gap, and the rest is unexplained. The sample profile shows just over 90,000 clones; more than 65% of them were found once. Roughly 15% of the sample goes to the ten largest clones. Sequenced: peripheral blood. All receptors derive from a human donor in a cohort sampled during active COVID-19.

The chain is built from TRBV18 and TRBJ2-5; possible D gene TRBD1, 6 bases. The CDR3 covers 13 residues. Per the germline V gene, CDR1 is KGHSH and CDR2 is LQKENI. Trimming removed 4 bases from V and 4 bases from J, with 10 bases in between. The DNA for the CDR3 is TGTGCCAGCTCACGATCAGGGGCAGAGACCCAGTACTTC. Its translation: CASSRSGAETQYF.

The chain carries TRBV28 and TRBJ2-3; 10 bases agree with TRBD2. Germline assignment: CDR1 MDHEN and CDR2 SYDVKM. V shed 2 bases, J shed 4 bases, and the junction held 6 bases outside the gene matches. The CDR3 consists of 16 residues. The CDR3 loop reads CASSLSGGARADTQYF. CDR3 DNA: TGTGCCAGCAGTTTAAGCGGGGGGGCCAGGGCAGATACGCAGTATTTT.

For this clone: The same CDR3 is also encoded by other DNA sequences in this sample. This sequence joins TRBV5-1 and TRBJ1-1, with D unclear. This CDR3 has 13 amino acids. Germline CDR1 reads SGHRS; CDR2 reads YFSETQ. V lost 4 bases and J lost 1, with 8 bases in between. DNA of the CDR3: TGCGCCAGCAGCCTCCCCGGGAACACTGAAGCTTTCTTT. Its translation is CASSLPGNTEAFF.

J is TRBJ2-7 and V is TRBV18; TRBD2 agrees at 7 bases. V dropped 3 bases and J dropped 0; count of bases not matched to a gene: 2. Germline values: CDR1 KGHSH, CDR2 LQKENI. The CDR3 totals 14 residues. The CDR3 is CASSPGLGSYEQYF. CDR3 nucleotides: TGTGCCAGCTCACCCGGACTAGGCTCCTACGAGCAGTACTTC. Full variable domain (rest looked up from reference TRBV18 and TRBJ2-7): NAGVMQNPRHLVRRRGQEARLRCSPMKGHSHVYWYRQLPEEGLKFMVYLQKENIIDESGMPKERFSAEFPKEGPSILRIQQVVRGDSAAYFCASSPGLGSYEQYFGPGTRLTVT.

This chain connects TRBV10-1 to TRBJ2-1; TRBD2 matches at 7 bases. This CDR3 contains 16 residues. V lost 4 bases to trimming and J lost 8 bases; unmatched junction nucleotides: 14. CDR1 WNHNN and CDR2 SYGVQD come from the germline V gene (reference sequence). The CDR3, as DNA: TGCGCCAGCAGTGCCAGACCTCAACCAGGGAGGGATGAGCAGTTCTTC. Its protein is CASSARPQPGRDEQFF.

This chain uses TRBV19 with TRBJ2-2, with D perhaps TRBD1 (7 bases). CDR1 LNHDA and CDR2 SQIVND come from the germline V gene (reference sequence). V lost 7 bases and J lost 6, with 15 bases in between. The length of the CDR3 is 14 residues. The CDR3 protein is CASKGGGAAGELFF. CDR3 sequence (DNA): TGTGCCAGTAAAGGAGGGGGCGCGGCCGGGGAGCTGTTTTTT.

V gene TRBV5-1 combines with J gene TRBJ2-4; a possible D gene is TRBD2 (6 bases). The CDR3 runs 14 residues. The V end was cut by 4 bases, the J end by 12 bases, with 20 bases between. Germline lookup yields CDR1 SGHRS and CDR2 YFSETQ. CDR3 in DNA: TGCGCCAGCAGCGGAGGGGCCTCATTGGGACCTCAGTACTTC. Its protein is CASSGGASLGPQYF.